This T cell receptor (beta chain) was obtained from a study of beta chain features in type 1 diabetes. This clone was detected a few times. Expressed TCRB transcripts were sequenced after all isolated RNA was converted to cDNA. Method: immunoSEQ multiplex PCR; TCRdb's copy keeps in-frame clones and lacks some. Found here are 350,000 to 450,000 clones, more than 11% of them singletons; the top ten hold roughly 0.038%. The CDR3 consists of 14 residues. The germline CDR1 and CDR2 sequences are LGHNA and YSLEER. V was cut by 1 base and J by 8 bases, with 12 bases left in between. The rearrangement links TRBV4-3 to TRBJ2-1, with D tentatively TRBD2 (5 bases). Material: naive CD4+ T cells from blood. This clonotype was obtained from a man between 25 and 39 years old in good health. The CDR3 spells CASSQGGVDHEQFF. CDR3 DNA: TGCGCCAGCAGCCAAGGGGGAGTGGATCATGAGCAGTTCTTC.